Each of the 17 T cell receptor beta chains below was sequenced from the same sample in a study of T cells after yellow fever vaccination (dated by TCRdb to about 2019). Preparation of the library involved 5' RACE. Instrument used: Illumina HiSeq 2500. TCRdb redid the processing of the public reads, applying fastp at Q25 and MiXCR, and retained in-frame beta chains. Each entry is one CDR3 protein sequence, shown with its most common DNA and genes. This sample comprises some 350,000 distinct CDR3 sequences, roughly 9.4% of them detected only once. The top ten hold around 17% of the sample. The treatment or condition tag for this specimen amounts to: live attenuated yellow fever vaccine strain. This specimen was PBMCs, taken on the day of the first yellow fever vaccination. The receptors come from a man between 18 and 29 years old who received the YFV17D yellow fever vaccine.

This clonotype was counted ten times or more. This chain uses TRBV5-1 with TRBJ2-1; 9 bases map to TRBD2. The CDR3 is made up of 19 amino acids. The germline V gene encodes CDR1 SGHRS and CDR2 YFSETQ. V gave up 4 bases and J gave up 0 bases; unmatched junction bases: 14. This CDR3 reads CASSGGASGVSSSYNEQFF. The CDR3 DNA is TGCGCCAGCAGCGGCGGAGCTAGCGGGGTGTCAAGCTCCTACAATGAGCAGTTCTTC.

The table lists this clonotype with many counts. The chain recombines TRBV27 with TRBJ2-3; 7 bases map to TRBD2. V was clipped by 5 bases and J by 8 bases; unmatched bases: 7. Germline V CDR1 and CDR2: MNHEY, SMNVEV (reference sequence). The CDR3 has 13 residues. Written as DNA, the CDR3 is TGTGCCAGCAGTATTGGGGGGGGGTCTACGCAGTATTTT. Protein sequence: CASSIGGGSTQYF.

The V and J genes are TRBV2 and TRBJ2-5; the D is unclear. The CDR3 contains 11 residues. With 3 bases removed from V and 5 bases from J, the gap between germline ends came to 4 bases. Per germline, CDR1 SNHLY and CDR2 FYNNEI. The CDR3 sequence: CASSEWETQYF. In DNA form, the CDR3 reads TGTGCCAGCAGTGAGTGGGAGACCCAGTACTTC.

The chain employs TRBV5-4 and TRBJ2-5, with D possibly TRBD1 on 5 matching bases. CDR1 is SGHNT, CDR2 YYREEE, per germline (reference sequence). V was shortened by 2 bases and J by 2 bases, with 13 bases between the two germline ends. The CDR3 has 15 residues. The CDR3 is CASSLSGFGQETQYF. The CDR3 region has the DNA TGTGCCAGCAGCTTATCAGGGTTTGGTCAAGAGACCCAGTACTTC.

The chain employs TRBV5-4 and TRBJ2-5; D possibly corresponds to TRBD2 (6 bases). V lost 0 bases and J lost 2, with 8 bases in between. Per germline, CDR1 SGHNT and CDR2 YYREEE (reference sequence). The CDR3 consists of 14 residues. This CDR3 reads CASSLGDLQETQYF. Written as DNA, the CDR3 is TGTGCCAGCAGCTTGGGGGACTTACAAGAGACCCAGTACTTC.

V usage is TRBV4-3 and J usage is TRBJ1-1, with D possibly matching TRBD1 (5 bases). The germline V gene encodes CDR1 LGHNA and CDR2 YSLEER. CDR3 size: 15 residues. Trimming left V 4 bases short and J 0 bases short, with 12 bases between. The DNA of the CDR3 is TGCGCCAGCAGCCGATGGGGGGGGATGAACACTGAAGCTTTCTTT. It specifies CASSRWGGMNTEAFF.

This clonotype was recorded at least ten times. V and J are TRBV20-1 and TRBJ2-2; 13 bases align to TRBD2. V gave up 0 bases and J gave up 3 bases; unmatched junction bases: 1. The CDR3 is made up of 16 amino acids. The germline V gene has CDR1 DFQATT and CDR2 SNEGSKA (reference sequence). CDR3 in DNA: TGCAGTGCTAGAGATGGACTAGCGGGGGACACCGGGGAGCTGTTTTTT. Protein: CSARDGLAGDTGELFF.

V usage is TRBV6-2 or TRBV6-3 and J usage is TRBJ2-7, with D unresolved. Trimming stripped 4 bases from V and 2 bases from J, with 18 bases between. This CDR3 comprises 16 residues. Per germline, CDR1 MNHEY and CDR2 SVGEGT. For the CDR3, the DNA is TGTGCCAGCAGTTTACGGGCCCTCTCGCCCCCCTACGAGCAGTACTTC. Protein sequence: CASSLRALSPPYEQYF.

A few counts support this clonotype. CDR3 sequence reads: CATPRPRGGYTF. CDR3 DNA: TGTGCCACCCCGCGGCCGCGGGGCGGCTACACCTTC. The chain links TRBV7-8 to TRBJ1-2; maybe TRBD1 (5 bases). This CDR3 has 12 amino acids. The V gene lost 10 bases and the J gene lost 8 bases, with 17 bases spanning the gap. The germline CDR1 and CDR2 sequences are SGHVS and FQNEAQ.

This clonotype occurred a few times. The CDR3 nucleotides read TGTGCCAGTAGTGCTTTTCTCCTAGCGGGGGGCACAGATACGCAGTATTTT. Protein: CASSAFLLAGGTDTQYF. This sequence joins TRBV19 and TRBJ2-3, with 10 bases identical to TRBD2. V gave up 5 bases and J gave up 1 base; unmatched junction bases: 9. The germline gives CDR1 LNHDA, CDR2 SQIVND (reference sequence). The CDR3 consists of 17 residues.

This clonotype was found a few times. This chain links TRBV6-5 with TRBJ2-1, with 7 bases matching TRBD1. CDR3 length: 16 amino acids. Germline trimming cut 0 bases from V and 7 bases from J; bases unmatched to any gene: 9. The germline CDR1 and CDR2 sequences are MNHEY and SVGAGI. DNA for the CDR3: TGTGCCAGCAGTTACTCTGGACAGGCCGTCATGAATGAGCAGTTCTTC. Translation gives CASSYSGQAVMNEQFF.

This clonotype was seen only a few times. V and J are TRBV6-5 and TRBJ1-5, with D unclear. Germline CDR1 reads MNHEY; CDR2 reads SVGAGI. CDR3 length: 14 amino acids. The germline V and J ends were trimmed by 4 bases and 3 bases, with 10 bases remaining between them. The CDR3 reads CASSFQENNQPQHF. CDR3 in DNA: TGTGCCAGCAGTTTTCAAGAAAACAATCAGCCCCAGCATTTT.

In this sample, this clonotype turned up a few times. CDR3 sequence (DNA): TGCGCCAGCGGGAAACAGGGGCCGAACTATGGCTACACCTTC. Its translation is CASGKQGPNYGYTF. V usage is TRBV5-1 and J usage is TRBJ1-2, with 7 bases that match TRBD1. The CDR3 consists of 14 residues. V trimming: 7 bases; J trimming: 2 bases; junction bases outside the gene matches: 8. The germline gives CDR1 SGHRS, CDR2 YFSETQ.

The CDR3 protein is CASSLQGEGTQYF. CDR3 nucleotides: TGTGCCAGCAGCTTACAGGGAGAGGGGACCCAGTACTTC. The rearrangement links TRBV5-4 to TRBJ2-5; perhaps TRBD1 as D (6 bases). In germline, CDR1 is SGHNT, CDR2 YYREEE (reference sequence). The V end was cut by 2 bases, the J end by 7 bases, with 12 bases between. The CDR3 consists of 13 residues.

The sample holds a few counts of this clonotype. The gene calls are TRBV28 and TRBJ2-2; D might be TRBD1 or TRBD2, each matching 5 bases. Germline CDR1 and CDR2: MDHEN and SYDVKM. Trimming stripped 4 bases from V and 6 bases from J, with 9 bases between. The CDR3 totals 13 residues. In DNA, the CDR3 is TGTGCCAGCAGTTCCCGGGACCCCGGGGAGCTGTTTTTT. It translates to CASSSRDPGELFF. Combining the CDR3 with reference TRBV28 and TRBJ2-2 gives the whole variable domain DVKVTQSSRYLVKRTGEKVFLECVQDMDHENMFWYRQDPGLGLRLIYFSYDVKMKEKGDIPEGYSVSREKKERFSLILESASTNQTSMYLCASSSRDPGELFFGEGSRLTVL.

This clonotype occurred many times. This chain joins TRBV18 and TRBJ1-1; D is unresolved. The CDR3 totals 13 residues. Per the germline V gene, CDR1 is KGHSH and CDR2 is LQKENI. The V end was cut by 8 bases, the J end by 3 bases, with 13 bases between. The chain's CDR3 is CASSPSRDTEAFF. As DNA, the CDR3 is TGTGCCAGCAGCCCCTCACGGGACACTGAAGCTTTCTTT.

V gene TRBV6-6 combines with J gene TRBJ2-7, with 9 positions matching TRBD2. V was clipped by 7 bases and J by 2 bases; unmatched bases: 3. Germline CDR1 reads MNHNY; CDR2 reads SVGAGI (reference sequence). The CDR3 contains 13 residues. In DNA form, the CDR3 reads TGTGCCAGCACCCTAGCGGGGCCCTACGAGCAGTACTTC. The encoded protein is CASTLAGPYEQYF.